Below, one TCR beta chain is given with its context. Amplified TCR beta CDR3 regions derived from RNA transcripts. An initial round of RT-PCR targeting the TCR CDR3 relied on the HTBI primer set. Each CDR3 protein is one row after TCRdb ran MiXCR on the multiplex PCR reads. This table holds 450,000 to 600,000 distinct CDR3 sequences, about 15% found once. These data belong to a study of T cells in Graves' hyperthyroidism and ophthalmopathy. V gave up 4 bases and J gave up 3 bases; unmatched junction bases: 9. The V gene's germline CDR1 is MGHRA and CDR2 YSYEKL. The CDR3 spans 15 residues. The sequence came from a middle-aged woman with Graves' hyperthyroidism. The V gene is TRBV4-1, the J gene TRBJ2-7; 7 bases are shared with TRBD1. The source material was blood. The CDR3 spells CASSPLTGVIYEQYF. Here the CDR3 DNA reads TGCGCCAGCAGCCCTTTAACAGGGGTTATCTACGAGCAGTACTTC.